This T cell receptor (beta chain) was documented in a study of early T cells in non-severe SARS-CoV-2 infection. This CDR3 is 13 amino acids long. CDR1 SQVTM and CDR2 ANQGSEA come from the germline V gene. With 4 bases removed from V and 4 bases from J, the gap between germline ends came to 13 bases. This clonotype showed up many times. TCRdb redid the calling of the 5' RACE reads with MiXCR, one entry per CDR3 protein. The data contain 42,000 or so distinct CDR3 sequences, 5% to 6.5% of them seen just once; the ten biggest clones take up approximately 8.4%. The chain uses TRBV29-1 and TRBJ1-2; D possibly corresponds to TRBD1 (6 bases). This TCR was recovered from an adult who was a healthcare worker with PCR-confirmed SARS-CoV-2 infection or an uninfected control (not recorded which). The material sequenced was whole blood, taken at baseline. The CDR3 DNA reads as TGCAGCGTTGCCCAAAGGACAGCCTATGGCTACACCTTC. It translates to CSVAQRTAYGYTF.